This T cell receptor (beta chain) was identified in a study of blood T cell repertoires in COVID-19. Study-level background: Nucleic acid was either cDNA or gDNA, and it came from T cells, B-cell-depleted T cells, or PBMCs.

Authors' processing steps: The assay estimated nucleated cells by amplifying reference gene primers. The assay was immunoSEQ multiplex PCR, and TCRdb's table has in-frame clones only and misses some. That table furnishes V, J and clone size, whereas the DNA furnished D and trimming. The profile covers a few hundred thousand clones, with roughly nine tenths appearing a single time and around 3% taken by the ten largest. Seattle patients were enrolled while actively infected and followed longitudinally. CDR3 length: 14 amino acids. Germline V lookup: CDR1 SNHLY, CDR2 FYNNEI. V shed 6 bases and J shed 1 base, with 11 bases lying between them.

The receptor comes from a woman aged 25 to 39 with COVID-19, enrolled during active disease. This sequence joins TRBV2 and TRBJ2-3, with D perhaps matching TRBD2 (6 bases). Sequencing input: peripheral blood. The CDR3 reads CASSVTGGTDTQYF. DNA for the CDR3: TGTGCCAGCAGCGTCACGGGGGGCACAGATACGCAGTATTTT. Using reference TRBV2 and TRBJ2-3 for the parts outside the CDR3, the full variable domain is EPEVTQTPSHQVTQMGQEVILRCVPISNHLYFYWYRQILGQKVEFLVSFYNNEISEKSEIFDDQFSVERPDGSNFTLKIRSTKLEDSAMYFCASSVTGGTDTQYFGPGTRLTVL.